This note documents a single T cell receptor beta chain sequence. This record belongs to a study of T cell changes during pregnancy in multiple sclerosis. The CDR3 is 15 amino acids. Assay used: immunoSEQ multiplex PCR; TCRdb lists only in-frame clones, some missing. Of about 120,000 clones listed, around 93% were seen once; the top ten hold 6.2%. The input for sequencing was peripheral blood, taken before pregnancy. The TCR comes from a female donor with multiple sclerosis, enrolled in a pregnancy study. V usage is TRBV21-1 and J usage is TRBJ1-1; TRBD1, the table's D call, lacks a check against the DNA. TRBV21-1 is a recognized pseudogene. The DNA for the CDR3 is TGTGCCAGCAGCGCCCGCAGGGGGCGAAGGGCTGAAGCTTTCTTT. The encoded protein is CASSARRGRRAEAFF.